These 15 T cell receptor beta chains were all obtained from the same sample, sequenced in a study of blood T cell repertoires in COVID-19. Assay: immunoSEQ multiplex PCR; the TCRdb copy retains only in-frame clones and omits some. Among fewer than 250,000 clones listed, 88% were seen once. The sequenced material came from peripheral blood. These receptors were obtained from a man in his 70s with acute or convalescent COVID-19.

V gene TRBV7-2 combines with J gene TRBJ2-7; the D gene is possibly TRBD2 (6 bases). The CDR3 covers 13 residues. Deletions cut 1 base from V and 4 bases from J, with 8 bases between. Per germline, CDR1 SGHTA and CDR2 FQGNSA. DNA of the CDR3: TGTGCCAGCAGCTTAGGTGGAGGGTACGAGCAGTACTTC. This encodes CASSLGGGYEQYF.

V gene TRBV27 combines with J gene TRBJ1-5, with 11 bases aligning to TRBD1. The germline V gene has CDR1 MNHEY and CDR2 SMNVEV (reference sequence). V lost 1 base and J lost 2; bases outside the gene matches: 13. The CDR3 runs 20 residues. For the CDR3, the DNA is TGTGCCAGCAGTTTATGGCCCCCGGGGACAGGGGGGTTGGGCAATCAGCCCCAGCATTTT. Its translation is CASSLWPPGTGGLGNQPQHF.

The gene calls are TRBV3-1 (or the pseudogene TRBV3-2) and TRBJ2-7; 7 bases map to TRBD2. The germline CDR1 and CDR2 sequences are LGHDT and YNNKEL (reference sequence). The CDR3 is 20 residues long. The V segment lost 4 bases and the J segment 6 bases; nucleotides outside the gene matches: 27. Written as DNA, the CDR3 is TGTGCCAGCAGCCGATCGTGGGGCGGGAGTAGTTCGGGTGGCGGTGTCGAGCAGTACTTC. Translating it yields CASSRSWGGSSSGGGVEQYF.

V usage is TRBV12-5 and J usage is TRBJ2-2, with D possibly matching TRBD2 (6 bases). Trimming took 6 bases from V and 0 from J, leaving 11 bases between them. From germline, CDR1 is LGHNT and CDR2 FRNRAP. This CDR3 has 15 residues. The CDR3 loop reads CASGREFANTGELFF. DNA of the CDR3: TGTGCTAGTGGCCGGGAGTTCGCGAACACCGGGGAGCTGTTTTTT. The full variable domain, in which reference TRBV12-5 and TRBJ2-2 provide the parts outside the CDR3, is DARVTQTPRHKVTEMGQEVTMRCQPILGHNTVFWYRQTMMQGLELLAYFRNRAPLDDSGMPKDRFSAEMPDATLATLKIQPSEPRDSAVYFCASGREFANTGELFFGEGSRLTVL.

The chain has TRBV14 and TRBJ2-2; D is unclear. V was pared by 1 base and J by 0 bases, with 9 bases between. Germline CDR1 is SGHDN and CDR2 is FVKESK. The CDR3 is 16 amino acids. The CDR3, as DNA: TGTGCCAGCAGCCAAGGGCAGTTCGCGAACACCGGGGAGCTGTTTTTT. It translates to CASSQGQFANTGELFF.

A few counts support this clone. The chain couples TRBV5-5 to TRBJ2-5; D perhaps matches TRBD2 (5 bases). This CDR3 spans 13 amino acids. V dropped 1 base and J dropped 2 bases, with 6 bases sitting between them. Germline assignment: CDR1 SGHKS and CDR2 YYEKEE (reference sequence). The CDR3 nucleotides read TGTGCCAGCAGCTTGCGGGGACAAGAGACCCAGTACTTC. Encoded protein: CASSLRGQETQYF.

The chain joins TRBV7-6 to TRBJ1-1; D gene uncertain. Germline CDR1 SGHVS, CDR2 FNYEAQ. Trimming took off 3 bases at V and 8 bases at J, with 10 bases between the two ends. This CDR3 is 12 amino acids long. The CDR3, as DNA: TGTGCCAGCAGCTTTACTTACGGGGAAGCTTTCTTT. Encoded protein: CASSFTYGEAFF.

V usage is TRBV28 and J usage is TRBJ2-5, with TRBD2 matching over 7 bases. CDR1 is MDHEN and CDR2 is SYDVKM in the germline V gene. CDR3 size: 15 residues. J lost 5 bases, V lost 7 bases, and 13 bases had no gene match. The CDR3 sequence: CASNPGGGRAETQYF. CDR3 in DNA: TGTGCCAGCAACCCCGGAGGCGGGAGAGCCGAGACCCAGTACTTC.

The chain joins TRBV19 to TRBJ2-6; D is possibly TRBD1 (6 bases). The germline V gene has CDR1 LNHDA and CDR2 SQIVND (reference sequence). This CDR3 contains 18 residues. Trimming pared 2 bases from V and 2 bases from J, leaving 16 bases between. In DNA, the CDR3 is TGTGCCAGTAGTATATTTCCCATACAGGGCGCTGGGGCCAACGTCCTGACTTTC. Its protein is CASSIFPIQGAGANVLTF.

The chain carries TRBV3-1 (or the pseudogene TRBV3-2) and TRBJ1-6; D unclear. The V and J ends lost 2 bases and 17 bases respectively, with 13 bases between them. This CDR3 is 12 amino acids long. Germline V gene lookup returns CDR1 LGHDT and CDR2 YNNKEL (reference sequence). CDR3 nucleotide sequence: TGTGCCAGCAGCCAACCGGGAGCCGGGGTCCACTTT. Translating it yields CASSQPGAGVHF.

J is TRBJ2-1 and V is TRBV24-1, with 7 bases matching TRBD2. CDR1 and CDR2 (germline): KGHDR, SFDVKD. Trimming cost V 3 bases and J 10 bases; bases outside gene matches: 5. This CDR3 is 13 amino acids long. CDR3 amino acids: CATSDRASGEQFF. In DNA form, the CDR3 reads TGTGCCACCAGTGATAGGGCTAGCGGAGAGCAGTTCTTC.

This chain uses TRBV6-6 with TRBJ2-1, with 12 bases identical to TRBD2. Germline V gene lookup returns CDR1 MNHNY and CDR2 SVGAGI (reference sequence). The CDR3 has 16 amino acids. V trimming: 2 bases; J trimming: 5 bases; junction bases outside the gene matches: 4. The CDR3: CASSYGLAGGHNEQFF. CDR3 sequence (DNA): TGTGCCAGCAGTTACGGCCTAGCGGGAGGGCACAATGAGCAGTTCTTC.

The chain carries TRBV18 and TRBJ2-3; no definite D call. This CDR3 region has 14 residues. Germline values: CDR1 KGHSH, CDR2 LQKENI. Deletions cut 3 bases from V and 3 bases from J, with 10 bases between. DNA for the CDR3: TGTGCCAGCTCACCCCTCGTCGGGACAGATACGCAGTATTTT. As protein: CASSPLVGTDTQYF.

The chain couples TRBV19 to TRBJ1-1; D gene unclear. Germline CDR1 reads LNHDA; CDR2 reads SQIVND (reference sequence). V was trimmed by 0 bases and J by 0 bases, leaving 8 bases between them. This CDR3 has 15 amino acids. CDR3 nucleotides: TGTGCCAGTAGTATAGAAGGGAGAATGAACACTGAAGCTTTCTTT. It encodes CASSIEGRMNTEAFF.

The chain has TRBV19 and TRBJ2-7, with 9 nucleotides matching TRBD1. The trim removed 5 bases at V and 1 base at J, leaving 3 bases unmatched. This CDR3 has 14 residues. CDR1 is LNHDA, CDR2 SQIVND, per germline (reference sequence). Written as DNA, the CDR3 is TGTGCCAGTAGTTCACAGGGGGCATCCTACGAGCAGTACTTC. Protein sequence: CASSSQGASYEQYF.